The entry below gives a single TCR beta chain sequence along with its context. Its antigen is undetermined. These data originate in a study of vaccination and CD4 T cells after COVID-19. The wider study: Cells were stimulated with overlapping spike peptide pools from SARS-CoV-2, HCoV-NL63, HCoV-OC43 and HCoV-229E. Either a CEFX pool, an HIV-1 Nef pool, or no peptide was added to control cultures.

The Oncomine TCR Beta short-read assay was applied to DNA of cultured CD4+ T cells. MiXCR, run by TCRdb on the PCR reads, gives a single entry per CDR3 protein. Of around 12,000 distinct CDR3 sequences listed, about 60% are singletons. Stated treatment: roughly 11-day PBMC culture with coronavirus spike peptide pools or control peptides (ViraFEST assay). It was with 9 to 10 IU/ml IL-2 and around 9.5 ug/ml peptide pools that roughly 2 million PBMCs per well were cultured. Germline-derived CDR1 and CDR2 are KGHDR and SFDVKD. J gave up 1 base and V 4 bases, and 9 bases lay outside the gene matches. The CDR3 consists of 17 residues. Study outcomes and limitations: Convalescent patients displayed a median around 86% of reactive clones emerging only post-vaccination.

This chain links TRBV24-1 with TRBJ2-1; 7 bases are shared with TRBD2. Sequenced input: CD4+ T cells from blood, cultured in vitro. The receptor's source is a human donor who had recovered from COVID-19. The chain's CDR3 is CATSDPASGISYNEQFF. The CDR3 DNA follows: TGTGCCACCAGTGACCCTGCTAGCGGAATATCCTACAATGAGCAGTTCTTC.